This T cell receptor (beta chain) was obtained from a study of tumor-infiltrating lymphocytes in primary liver carcinoma (dated by TCRdb to about 2017). Context from the whole study: The five patients, three men and two women aged 30 to 69 years, had hepatocellular carcinoma (four) or combined HCC and intrahepatic cholangiocarcinoma (one). The study combined TCRbeta repertoire sequencing, expression microarrays and whole-exome sequencing across five regions of each liver tumor, with adjacent normal tissue and blood. Each sample produced roughly 3.5 to 7.5 million productive TCRbeta reads, and read depth showed no significant difference between tissue types. TCRbeta repertoire sequencing covered 35 or so specimens from 5 patients: approximately 25 tumor regions, 5 adjacent noncancerous liver tissues and 5 peripheral blood samples. The five patients had tumors of stage T1-T3 N0M0, with maximum diameters ranging from roughly 4.2 to 10 cm. The 25 or so tumor region samples were profiled with Agilent mRNA microarrays so that TCRbeta repertoire diversity could be related to the local molecular phenotype. Reproducibility between technical replicate repertoires was high, with correlation coefficients above 0.95 and mean shared-clone rates about 0.89.

V loses 3 bases of germline sequence and J loses 3 bases, and the interval between the two ends is 8 bases. The germline V gene provides CDR1 SQVTM and CDR2 ANQGSEA. Including the terminal cysteine and phenylalanine, the CDR3 comprises 13 residues. Only CDR3 DNA remains: 39 bases, in frame from the first base. Without any cell sorting, total RNA and DNA were co-extracted from about 21-30 mg of bulk tissue using the AllPrep DNA/RNA mini kit. Five patients with histopathologically diagnosed primary liver carcinoma underwent surgical resection in China between 2015 and March 2016. At the time of sampling, the patients had chronic HBV infection and had not received any treatment. Five spatially separated regions were sampled from each tumor: the superior, inferior, left-lateral and right-lateral poles, plus the tumor centre. Histology showed that every tumor sample contained more than 85% viable tumor cells. Pieces of fresh tumor and adjacent tissue were cut in half, with one half kept in RNAlater at -80 degrees C and the other half sent for histology.

The study at large found these results: Repertoire overlap was found to be higher between tumor regions (mean approximately 35%) than between tumor-adjacent (approximately 17%) or tumor-blood (about 15%) pairs, consistent with antigen-driven expansion. The study included only five patients, and the authors note findings should be validated in a larger study. Compared with blood, tumors had a significantly larger share of the repertoire taken up by the top 250 clones (p = 0.039). Because only the TCR beta chain was sequenced and unpaired alpha chains were not captured, true repertoire diversity is likely underestimated. Comparison of CD4+ and CD8+ T cell repertoires was precluded by the use of bulk unsorted samples. Only about 7-24% of top clones were present in all five regions of a tumor, suggesting spatial heterogeneity of tumor-infiltrating T cells.

Starting from about 500 ng total RNA, TCRbeta-specific cDNA was produced by reverse transcription with a constant-region primer and ProtoScript II reverse transcriptase. Construction of the TCRbeta libraries relied on three nested rounds of multiplex PCR, following a slightly modified ARM-PCR procedure. Each of the first two PCR rounds ran for approximately 9 cycles using multiplex TRBV1-TRBV30 forward primers together with a Cbeta reverse primer. Sample barcodes and Illumina adapters were added in a final 25-cycle PCR with Deep VentR polymerase. Before sequencing, amplicons of 200-500 bp were gel-purified using a QIAquick gel extraction kit. An Illumina HiSeq 2500 was used to sequence the TCRbeta amplicons with 250-bp paired-end reads. As for the original processing: Quality trimming of reads was performed with Trimmomatic v0.33, and paired reads were merged with FLASH v1.2.11 so that full CDR3 sequences could be recovered. MiGEC v1.2.1b assigned V, D and J germline segments to the rearranged TCRbeta sequences. VDJtools v1.0.0 computed clonotype statistics and Shannon-Wiener diversity indices. Except for diversity analysis, only the 250 most abundant clonotypes of each sample were used in subsequent analyses to reduce sampling bias. TCRdb ran its own pipeline on the public reads, namely fastp trimming at Q25 and MiXCR clone calling, and kept in-frame beta chains. Rows matching on CDR3 protein sequence are summarized as one entry with the most common DNA and genes. TCRdb, not the original authors, processed these V and J calls. This sample is represented by about 74,000 distinct CDR3 sequences; about 72% of them were singletons. Around a quarter of the sample belongs to the ten largest clones.

This clonotype was recorded at least ten times. Its antigen target is currently unknown. Nothing much larger sits one base from this clone, and base qualities are not available. This clonotype was sampled from a man between 35 and 55 years old with primary liver carcinoma and hepatitis B virus infection. The sample was liver tumor tissue from sampling region 4. What this sample's cell subset or site label stands for: tumor region T4, right-lateral pole. This chain is built from TRBV29-1 and TRBJ2-2; TRBD1 is perhaps the D gene, given 6 matching bases. The DNA sequence is given as TGCAGCGTTGACCGACAGGACACCGGGGAGCTGTTTTTT. It translates to CSVDRQDTGELFF.